This T cell receptor beta chain derives from a study of blood T cell repertoires in COVID-19. Overall study: Samples representing acute and convalescent COVID-19 were sourced from the United States, Italy and Spain. PBMCs, B-cell-depleted T cells, or T cells provided the cDNA or gDNA that made up the material.

Original analysis: Amplification from reference gene primers served as the basis for estimated nucleated cell counts. Libraries were prepared by immunoSEQ multiplex PCR; TCRdb keeps only in-frame clonotypes and omits some of them. From that table come the V and J calls and clone size; the DNA was used to work out D and trimming. Found here are 150,000 to 200,000 clones, 89% of them singletons; the top ten hold around 1.9%. The V and J ends lost 5 bases and 1 base respectively, with 8 bases between them. Per the germline V gene, CDR1 is LNHDA and CDR2 is SQIVND (reference sequence). The CDR3 runs 13 residues.

The material sequenced was peripheral blood. The clonotype originates from a man aged 18 to 30 who had recovered from COVID-19. The chain joins TRBV19 to TRBJ1-1; no reliable D call. The CDR3 nucleotides read TGTGCCAGTAGTGCTACTTGGAACACTGAAGCTTTCTTT. Encoded protein: CASSATWNTEAFF.